The clone carrying this T cell receptor (beta chain) showed up just a few times. This record belongs to a study of blood T cell repertoires in COVID-19. Background on the study: Sources were T cells, B-cell-depleted T cells, or PBMCs; the material itself was cDNA or gDNA.

Generated by immunoSEQ multiplex PCR, the TCRdb table keeps only in-frame clones and is missing some. The sample holds under 250,000 clones, around 80% seen once. CDR3 size: 17 residues. CDR1 and CDR2 from the germline V gene are LNHDA and SQIVND (reference sequence). The trim removed 6 bases at V and 6 bases at J, leaving 14 bases unmatched. This receptor was taken from a human donor in a cohort sampled during active COVID-19. The chain recombines TRBV19 with TRBJ2-1, with 10 bases fitting TRBD2. Sequenced input: peripheral blood. CDR3 DNA sequence: TGTGCCAGTAGCCCGAGGGGCCTAGCGGGAGACACCAATGAGCAGTTCTTC. It is translated as CASSPRGLAGDTNEQFF.